Only a few counts were recorded for the clone carrying this T cell receptor (beta chain). Its antigen is unidentified. This sample is drawn from a study of cytomegalovirus exposure and HLA in healthy donors. Study-wide findings and caveats: According to a subsequent analysis, TCR clusters identified in the first cohort showed a tendency to co-occur across the approximately 120 validation repertoires.

Germline CDR1 reads KGHSH; CDR2 reads LQKENI. CDR3 length: 15 residues. Losses at the gene ends were 1 base for V and 2 bases for J; bases not matched to a gene: 5. TCRdb keeps only in-frame clones here, not all; method: immunoSEQ multiplex PCR. The data hold fewer than 250,000 clones, with 80% to 90% observed a single time. This clonotype originated in a man between 18 and 29 years old in good health and CMV-seronegative. Sequencing was carried out using PBMCs. V and J are TRBV18 and TRBJ2-7, with TRBD1 identical over 7 bases. The CDR3 reads CASSPRTGQTYEQYF. The CDR3 DNA sequence: TGTGCCAGCTCACCACGGACGGGACAGACCTACGAGCAGTACTTC.